Detailed here is one T cell receptor (beta chain). Its cognate antigen has yet to be identified. The sample holds no much larger clone one base away, and base qualities are not on file. The sample belongs to a study of response to subunit inactivated influenza vaccine (dated by TCRdb to between 2017 and 2018). As for the study more broadly: To follow how T cells responded to a trivalent subunit inactivated influenza vaccine, the researchers relied on deep quantitative profiling of the T cell receptor repertoire.

Libraries were built with RT-PCR. Sequencer: Illumina HiSeq 2500. TCRdb passed the public sequencing reads through fastp at Q25 and MiXCR, retaining productive beta sequences. Rows matching on CDR3 protein sequence are summarized as one entry with the most common DNA and genes. The sample table shows more than 450,000 distinct CDR3 sequences, and around 10% are seen once. 9.5% to 11% of the sample is taken by the ten largest. Results and caveats for the whole study, not just this receptor: The authors proposed that each seasonal influenza vaccination may bring in only a limited number of new T cells.

The germline V and J ends show losses of 3 bases and 11 bases respectively, and no gene match explains 22 bases of the junction. The CDR3 covers 17 residues, taking in both the cysteine and the phenylalanine. Just the 51-base CDR3 DNA is kept, in frame starting at base 1. CDR1 and CDR2, per the germline V gene, are SGDLS and YYNGEE. These records were also assigned to another study, of T cells expressing NK-cell markers. As the second study states: The TCR beta cDNA libraries were made using 5'RACE template switching, a step that added both a universal primer site and unique molecular identifiers. TCR beta-chain repertoires were profiled in sorted CD3+CD56+NKG2C+, CD3+CD56+NKG2C- and CD3+CD56-NKG2C+ T-cell subsets from eight donors. Among the eight sequenced donors, only one was HCMV-seronegative, while the other seven were HCMV-seropositive. To restrict sorting to alphabetaTCR-expressing T cells, an anti-gammadeltaTCR antibody was added in several experiments. For six donors, the dominant CD3+CD56+NKG2C+ clonotypes were among the top 10 CD8+ clonotypes and accounted for roughly 1.0-7.5% of CD8+ T cells. Those dominant clonotypes were again the most abundant among CD3+CD56-NKG2C+ cells in a few donors, at about 28.3-60.1%. Whether the expanded NKG2C-expressing T cell clones were specific for HCMV antigens remained unclear. All eight donors whose samples were sequenced were randomly selected healthy volunteers, three of them men and five women. A commercial ELISA kit detecting HCMV-specific IgG in serum was used to determine HCMV serostatus. Ficoll density gradient centrifugation was used to isolate peripheral blood mononuclear cells from blood. For 5 or 6 donors, unsorted PBMC were also used to sequence bulk peripheral blood T-cell repertoires. Priming for cDNA synthesis came from the TCR beta constant segment, and two successive PCR amplification steps followed. Sequencing of the libraries produced 2 x 150 bp reads on Illumina HiSeq 2000/2500, MiSeq or NextSeq. MIGEC handled demultiplexing of the reads and grouping by UMI, while MiTCR was used to assemble and quantify clonotypes. To exclude erroneous sequences, any TCR cDNA sequence not supported by at least two reads was discarded. The tcR package was used for downstream repertoire analysis, with clonotypes matched between fractions based on CDR3 nucleotide sequence plus V segment. VDJmatch was used to annotate antigen specificity against VDJdb, with one amino acid substitution in CDR3 allowed.

The starting material was PBMCs from blood, obtained on the day of vaccination. This TCR was sampled from a man in his fifties or sixties who received an inactivated influenza vaccine. Donor details come from another sample of the same person, matched by shared clones. Here the chain combines TRBV9 and TRBJ1-1; 7 central bases correspond to TRBD1. The nucleotide sequence is TGTGCCAGCAGCGAACCACAGGGGCTACCGTTGTCCTGGGTCGCTTTCTTT. The encoded protein is CASSEPQGLPLSWVAFF.